These T cell receptor beta chains were read from a single sample in a study of OX40 agonist ivuxolimab in advanced cancers. Clones were sequenced by immunoSEQ multiplex PCR, and TCRdb holds only the in-frame ones, with some missing. This sample has 50,000 to 70,000 clones, with less than 90% found just once. This specimen consisted of CD4+ or CD8+ T cells sorted from blood, obtained in a trial of the OX40 agonist ivuxolimab. The receptors come from an adult with an advanced solid tumor such as melanoma, head and neck, liver or kidney cancer. Both conserved end residues are part of each CDR3. Expanded clones are given a class, and other clones once, few, many or no size at all.

abundance: -
v_gene: TRBV5-1
CDR3aa: CASSLGTEEGYTF

abundance: -
v_gene: TRBV28
CDR3aa: CASSGTGALQNIQYF

abundance: -
v_gene: TRBV10-3
CDR3aa: CAIRATSGGYNDEQFF

abundance: -
v_gene: TRBV7-9
CDR3aa: CASKPTTGANVLTF

abundance: -
v_gene: TRBV28
CDR3aa: CASSASQYQETQYF

abundance: once
v_gene: TRBV6-1
CDR3aa: CASSVPLGQGEYGYTF

abundance: -
v_gene: TRBV5-8
CDR3aa: CASSLIDQPQHF

abundance: -
v_gene: TRBV19
CDR3aa: CASSTGQGGDVYGYTF

abundance: -
v_gene: TRBV7-8
CDR3aa: CASSFGGLVPTQYF

abundance: -
v_gene: TRBV5-1
CDR3aa: CASSPRRGSTQYF

abundance: -
v_gene: TRBV5-5
CDR3aa: CASSLTGESGGYTF

abundance: once
v_gene: TRBV29-1
CDR3aa: CSASGRSSSYEQYF

abundance: -
v_gene: TRBV5-6
CDR3aa: CASSWGISSYNSPLHF

abundance: -
v_gene: TRBV5-1
CDR3aa: CASRLPETGGGEQYF

abundance: -
v_gene: TRBV28
CDR3aa: CASSFGISTDTQYF

abundance: -
v_gene: TRBV7-2
CDR3aa: CASSPEAGEETQYF

abundance: -
v_gene: TRBV27
CDR3aa: CASSSPGTGDNTIYF

abundance: -
v_gene: TRBV5-4
CDR3aa: CASTGRGTGLYTEAFF

abundance: -
v_gene: TRBV4-2
CDR3aa: CASSQPDRDYGYTF

abundance: few
v_gene: TRBV7-2
CDR3aa: CASSFRGGANIQYF

abundance: -
v_gene: TRBV19
CDR3aa: CASSIIRSGGNNEQFF

abundance: -
v_gene: TRBV10-1
CDR3aa: CASSGARTAYNEQFF

abundance: once
v_gene: TRBV28
CDR3aa: CASRDPNGLSNYGYTF

abundance: -
v_gene: TRBV25-1
CDR3aa: CASSESFEEGYTF

abundance: -
v_gene: TRBV9
CDR3aa: CASSSSNTGELFF

abundance: -
v_gene: TRBV19
CDR3aa: CASKPGTEPYEQYF

abundance: -
v_gene: TRBV2
CDR3aa: CASSESGIGNSPLHF

abundance: -
v_gene: TRBV30
CDR3aa: CAWRGDREKSYNEQFF

abundance: -
v_gene: TRBV19
CDR3aa: CASGTGFNYGYTF

abundance: few
v_gene: TRBV10-2
CDR3aa: CASSESGQHNYGSYTF